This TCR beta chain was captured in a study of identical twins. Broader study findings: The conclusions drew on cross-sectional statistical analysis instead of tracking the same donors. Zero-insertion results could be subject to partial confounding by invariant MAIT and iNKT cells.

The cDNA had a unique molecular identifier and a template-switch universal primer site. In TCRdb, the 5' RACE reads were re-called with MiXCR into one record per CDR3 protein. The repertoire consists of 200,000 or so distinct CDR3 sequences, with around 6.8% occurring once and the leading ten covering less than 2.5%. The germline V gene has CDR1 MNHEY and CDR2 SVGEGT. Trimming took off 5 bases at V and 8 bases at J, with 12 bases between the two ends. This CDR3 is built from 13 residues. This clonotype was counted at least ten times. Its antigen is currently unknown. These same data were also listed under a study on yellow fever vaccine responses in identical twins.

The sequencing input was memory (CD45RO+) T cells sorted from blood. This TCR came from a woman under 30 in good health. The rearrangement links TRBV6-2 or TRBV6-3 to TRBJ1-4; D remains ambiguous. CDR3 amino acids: CASSLRDNEKLFF. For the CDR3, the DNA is TGTGCCAGCAGTCTCCGAGACAACGAAAAACTGTTTTTT.